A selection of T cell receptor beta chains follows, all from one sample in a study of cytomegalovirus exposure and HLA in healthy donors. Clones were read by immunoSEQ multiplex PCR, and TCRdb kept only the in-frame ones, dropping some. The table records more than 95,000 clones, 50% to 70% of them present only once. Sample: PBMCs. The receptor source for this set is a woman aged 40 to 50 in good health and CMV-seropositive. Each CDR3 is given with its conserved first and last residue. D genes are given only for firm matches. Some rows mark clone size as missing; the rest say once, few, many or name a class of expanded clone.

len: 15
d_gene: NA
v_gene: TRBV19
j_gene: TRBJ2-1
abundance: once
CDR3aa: CASSIDRQSYNEQFF
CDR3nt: TGTGCCAGTAGTATAGATCGTCAGTCCTACAATGAGCAGTTCTTC

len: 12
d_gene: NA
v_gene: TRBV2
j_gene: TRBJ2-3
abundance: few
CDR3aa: CASTGITGTQYF
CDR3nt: TGTGCCAGCACCGGAATAACCGGGACGCAGTATTTT

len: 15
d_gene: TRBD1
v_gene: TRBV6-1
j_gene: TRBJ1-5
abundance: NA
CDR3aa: CASRQDDRGNQPQHF
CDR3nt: TGTGCCAGCAGGCAAGACGACAGGGGCAATCAGCCCCAGCATTTT

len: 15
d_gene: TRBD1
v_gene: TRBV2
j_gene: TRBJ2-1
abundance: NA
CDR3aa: CASSTDRTPYNEQFF
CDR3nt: TGTGCCAGCAGTACGGACAGGACCCCCTACAATGAGCAGTTCTTC

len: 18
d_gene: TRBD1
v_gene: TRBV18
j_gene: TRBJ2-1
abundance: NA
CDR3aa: CASSLISTRDRGDNEQFF
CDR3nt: TGTGCCAGCTCACTCATTTCTACCCGGGACAGGGGAGACAATGAGCAGTTCTTC

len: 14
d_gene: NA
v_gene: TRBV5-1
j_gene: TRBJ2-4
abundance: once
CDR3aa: CASSGRTGNDIQYF
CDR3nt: TGCGCCAGCAGCGGACGAACAGGGAATGACATTCAGTACTTC

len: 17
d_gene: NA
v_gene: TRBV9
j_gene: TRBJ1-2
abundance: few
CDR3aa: CASSVAPMTGSNYGYTF
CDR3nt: TGTGCCAGCAGCGTGGCCCCGATGACAGGATCTAACTATGGCTACACCTTC

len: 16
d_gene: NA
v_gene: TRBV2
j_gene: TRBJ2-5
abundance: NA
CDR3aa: CASSGGLGGSGETQYF
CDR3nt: TGTGCCAGCAGTGGGGGACTAGGGGGCTCGGGGGAGACCCAGTACTTC

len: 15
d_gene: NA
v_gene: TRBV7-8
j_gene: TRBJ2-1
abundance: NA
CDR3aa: CASSRGTPSYNEQFF
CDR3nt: TGTGCCAGCAGCCGAGGGACTCCCTCCTACAATGAGCAGTTCTTC

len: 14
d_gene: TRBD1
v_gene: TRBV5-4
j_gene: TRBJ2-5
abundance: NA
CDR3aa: CASSFGQGQETQYF
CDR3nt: TGTGCCAGCAGCTTCGGACAGGGCCAAGAGACCCAGTACTTC